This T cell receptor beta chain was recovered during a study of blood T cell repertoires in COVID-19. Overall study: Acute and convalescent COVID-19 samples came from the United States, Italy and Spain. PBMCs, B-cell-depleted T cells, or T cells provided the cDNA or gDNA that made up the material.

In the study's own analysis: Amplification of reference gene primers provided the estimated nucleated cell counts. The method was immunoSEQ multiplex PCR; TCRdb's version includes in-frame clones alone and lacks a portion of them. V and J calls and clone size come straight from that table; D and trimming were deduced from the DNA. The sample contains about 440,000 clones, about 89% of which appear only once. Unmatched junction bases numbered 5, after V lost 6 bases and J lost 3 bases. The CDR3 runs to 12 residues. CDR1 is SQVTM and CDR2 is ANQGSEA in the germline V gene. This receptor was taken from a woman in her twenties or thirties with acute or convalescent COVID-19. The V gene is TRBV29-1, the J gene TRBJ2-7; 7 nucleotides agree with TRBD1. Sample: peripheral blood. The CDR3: CSVEGQFYEQYF. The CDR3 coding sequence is TGCAGCGTCGAGGGACAGTTCTACGAGCAGTACTTC.